This TCR beta chain was profiled in a study of control samples from healthy donors and cancer patients. Assay used: immunoSEQ multiplex PCR; TCRdb lists only in-frame clones, some missing. This sample has 90,000 to 150,000 clones; about 91% occur once, and the top ten carry around 3.3%. Trimming shortened V by 1 base and J by 5 bases, and 3 bases separated the two germline ends. Per the germline V gene, CDR1 is SGHTA and CDR2 is FQGNSA. There are 11 residues in the CDR3. The clonotype was recovered from a man aged 35-49 years in good health. The chain recombines TRBV7-2 with TRBJ2-7; D remains ambiguous. Material: blood. CDR3: CASSLEDEQYF. CDR3 sequence (DNA): TGTGCCAGCAGCTTAGAGGACGAGCAGTACTTC.